One sample yielded the 17 T cell receptor beta chains listed below, sequenced in a study of tissue T cells after allogeneic stem cell transplantation. This sample's time point: mouse harvest day 7 after allogeneic transplant. The graft held 10^6 splenic CD5+ T cells and 10^7 T-cell-depleted bone marrow cells. Measured with immunoSEQ multiplex PCR; TCRdb has only the in-frame clones, and not every one. The sample consists of some 7,600 clones, around half of them appearing once. The source material was lymph node tissue. The source is a female BALB/c mouse given C57BL/6 T cells with graft-versus-host disease after an allogeneic hematopoietic cell transplant.

As regards this clone: These gene names are mouse names. Read sequence stops 1 residue before the CDR3 end, and the germline J gene provides the missing end. Other nucleotide sequences from this sample produce the same CDR3. This rearrangement joins TRBV26 to TRBJ1-1; a weak D match, TRBD1 (5 bases). The CDR3 is 12 residues long. With 2 bases removed from V and 4 bases from J, the gap between germline ends came to 5 bases. Germline lookup yields CDR1 KGHPV and CDR2 FQNQEV (reference sequence). Partial CDR3 DNA: TGTGCCAGCAGTCTGCAGGGCACAGAAGTCTTC. Translating gives CASSLQGTEVF. The full CDR3 protein reads CASSLQGTEVFF.

About this clone itself: Genes here carry mouse names. The read ends 1 residue before the CDR3 terminus; that terminus is restored from the germline J gene. The chain has TRBV26 and TRBJ2-1, with a tentative D call TRBD1 (5 bases). In germline, CDR1 is KGHPV, CDR2 FQNQEV (reference sequence). The CDR3 covers 14 residues. Trimming pared 0 bases from V and 6 bases from J, leaving 9 bases between. The DNA read from the CDR3 is TGTGCCAGCAGTCTGTCTGGGAGGGGTGCTGAGCAGTTC. Its translation: CASSLSGRGAEQF. The whole CDR3 sequence reads CASSLSGRGAEQFF.

Concerning this clone itself: The germline and genes are mouse ones. The CDR3 end lies 1 residue beyond the end of the read and is filled in from the germline J gene. This sequence joins TRBV26 and TRBJ2-2; D is ambiguous. The CDR3 extends over 14 amino acids. Germline values: CDR1 KGHPV, CDR2 FQNQEV (reference sequence). V gave up 3 bases and J gave up 3 bases, with 8 bases separating them. The CDR3 here is CASSLEADTGQLYF. The covered CDR3 bases are TGTGCCAGCAGTCTTGAGGCAGACACCGGGCAGCTCTAC. Full variable domain (outside the CDR3, taken from reference TRBV26 and TRBJ2-2): NSKVIQTPRYLVKGQGQKAKMRCIPEKGHPVVFWYQQNKNNEFKFLINFQNQEVLQQIDMTEKRFSAECPSNSPCSLEIQSSEAGDSALYLCASSLEADTGQLYFGEGSKLTVL.

This clone was counted once. Gene labels here are mouse ones. The read terminates 1 residue before the CDR3 end, so the remaining end is supplied by the germline J gene. V and J are TRBV26 and TRBJ1-3; TRBD1 matches 8 bases. Unmatched junction bases numbered 3, after V lost 3 bases and J lost 2 bases. Germline assignment: CDR1 KGHPV and CDR2 FQNQEV (reference sequence). The length of the CDR3 is 15 residues. The covered CDR3 bases are TGTGCCAGCAGTCTCCCGACAGGGGCTGGAAATACGCTCTAT. As protein: CASSLPTGAGNTLY. The whole CDR3 is CASSLPTGAGNTLYF.

This clone is large within its sample. Gene names are mouse gene names. The read comes to an end 1 residue before the CDR3 does, leaving the germline J gene to fill in the end. V usage is TRBV16 and J usage is TRBJ2-7; D call uncertain. CDR1 SGHSA and CDR2 FRNQAP come from the germline V gene. The ends were cut back, 0 bases at V and 4 bases at J, with 7 bases in the middle. This CDR3 is 13 amino acids long. CDR3 residues: CASSLDGGYEQYF. CDR3 DNA (partial): TGTGCAAGCAGCTTAGACGGTGGATATGAACAGTAC.

By frequency in the sample, this clone is medium-sized. These gene names are mouse names. The DNA read from the CDR3 is TGCACCTGCAGTGCGGGACAGTCAAACACCGGGCAGCTCTAC. Amino acid sequence: CTCSAGQSNTGQLY. The entire CDR3 protein is CTCSAGQSNTGQLYF. The chain links TRBV1 to TRBJ2-2, with 7 bases aligning to TRBD1. The read is 1 residue too short to cover the CDR3 end, so that end is filled in from the germline J gene. This CDR3 comprises 15 residues. CDR1 is NSQYPW, CDR2 LRSPGD, per germline (reference sequence). V dropped 3 bases and J dropped 0; count of bases not matched to a gene: 1.

Of note for this clone: Mouse names are used for the genes. The read terminates 1 residue ahead of where the CDR3 ends, so the germline J gene completes it. This sample also contains other DNA sequences that code for the same CDR3. The chain couples TRBV15 to TRBJ2-5; D is ambiguous. V gave up 3 bases and J gave up 2 bases, with 6 bases separating them. Germline CDR1 SGHND, CDR2 FRSKSL. The CDR3 contains 13 residues. This CDR3 reads CASSFGSQDTQYF. The covered CDR3 bases are TGTGCCAGCAGTTTTGGCAGCCAAGACACCCAGTAC.

Concerning this clone: The listed genes are named as in mouse. The observed sequence ends 1 residue before the CDR3 terminus, with the missing tail filled in from the germline J gene. The chain joins TRBV19 to TRBJ2-5, with a tentative D call TRBD1 (7 bases). Trimming stripped 1 base from V and 3 bases from J, with 15 bases between. From germline, CDR1 is FNHDT and CDR2 SITEND (reference sequence). There are 16 residues in the CDR3. Incomplete CDR3 DNA: TGTGCCAGCAGTATAAGAGGGGGCGGGCGGCAAGACACCCAGTAC. It yields the protein CASSIRGGGRQDTQY. The full CDR3 protein reads CASSIRGGGRQDTQYF.

In this sample, this clone is medium-sized (0.01 to 0.1%). Gene names and germline match the mouse. Read sequence stops 1 residue before the CDR3 end, and the germline J gene provides the missing end. This chain joins TRBV16 and TRBJ2-1; D remains ambiguous. Germline CDR1 and CDR2: SGHSA and FRNQAP. Between the trimmed V and J ends, which lost 7 bases and 1 base, there was a span of 11 bases. This CDR3 has 14 amino acids. The CDR3: CASTGGTNYAEQFF. CDR3 DNA (partial): TGTGCAAGCACAGGCGGCACCAACTATGCTGAGCAGTTC.

For this clone: The genes and germline here are from mouse. From the germline J gene comes the end of the CDR3, since the read stops 1 residue before it. The chain is built from TRBV19 and TRBJ2-4; 7 bases are shared with TRBD2. The CDR3 is 15 residues long. In germline, CDR1 is FNHDT, CDR2 SITEND (reference sequence). The V and J ends lost 3 bases and 0 bases, in that order; junction bases with no gene match: 4. This CDR3 reads CASSKVGGSQNTLYF. Partial CDR3 DNA: TGTGCCAGCAGTAAGGTGGGGGGTAGTCAAAACACCTTGTAC. The whole variable domain, filled in from reference TRBV19 and TRBJ2-4, reads GGIITQTPKFLIGQEGQKLTLKCQQNFNHDTMYWYRQDSGKGLRLIYYSITENDLQKGDLSEGYDASREKKSSFSLTVTSAQKNEMAVFLCASSKVGGSQNTLYFGAGTRLSVL.

This clone turned up a few times. Gene names denote mouse genes. From the germline J gene comes the end of the CDR3, since the read stops 1 residue before it. This chain joins TRBV2 and TRBJ1-5; D unresolved. This CDR3 is built from 13 residues. Germline V gene sequence: CDR1 LGHNA, CDR2 YSYQKL. Deletions cut 4 bases from V and 0 bases from J, with 4 bases between. The CDR3 here is CASSLYNNQAPLF. The CDR3 DNA, read in part, is TGTGCCAGCAGCCTGTATAACAACCAGGCTCCGCTT.

Concerning this clone itself: Germline and genes here are mouse. The read comes to an end 1 residue before the CDR3 does, leaving the germline J gene to fill in the end. V usage is TRBV26 and J usage is TRBJ2-1; 9 bases match TRBD2. Germline V gene data show CDR1 as KGHPV and CDR2 as FQNQEV (reference sequence). V was pared by 6 bases and J by 1 base, with 4 bases of the junction left unmatched. The CDR3 has 15 residues. CDR3: CASSLWGGNYAEQFF. CDR3 DNA (partial): TGTGCCAGCAGCCTCTGGGGGGGGAACTATGCTGAGCAGTTC.

This clone is termed medium-sized. Germline and genes: mouse. The sequence runs out 1 residue before the end of the CDR3; the remainder is reconstructed from the germline J gene. Other DNA sequences in this specimen translate into the identical CDR3. This chain uses TRBV26 with TRBJ1-3; D possibly corresponds to TRBD1 (5 bases). Germline CDR1 and CDR2: KGHPV and FQNQEV (reference sequence). CDR3 size: 13 residues. V dropped 6 bases and J dropped 4 bases, with 10 bases sitting between them. Incomplete CDR3 DNA: TGTGCCAGCAGCCTCGACAGCGGAAATACGCTCTAT. This encodes CASSLDSGNTLY. The whole CDR3 reads CASSLDSGNTLYF.

On this clone: Germline and genes here are mouse. The read finishes 1 residue shy of the CDR3 end, and the germline J gene is used to complete it. The chain carries TRBV13-1 and TRBJ1-3, with D maybe TRBD1 (5 bases). Per germline, CDR1 NSHNY and CDR2 SYGAGN. This CDR3 is built from 12 residues. Trimming left V 10 bases short and J 0 bases short, with 8 bases between. The covered CDR3 bases are TGTGCCGTCAGGGATTCTGGAAATACGCTCTAT. Translating it yields CAVRDSGNTLY. In full, the CDR3 is CAVRDSGNTLYF.

In regard to this clone: The genes are named according to mouse. The read finishes 1 residue shy of the CDR3 end, and the germline J gene is used to complete it. V gene TRBV3 combines with J gene TRBJ1-1; D is unclear. V lost 2 bases, J lost 1 base, and 5 bases lay in between. CDR3 size: 13 residues. Germline CDR1 is SNHLY and CDR2 is FYNGKV (reference sequence). Incomplete CDR3 DNA: TGTGCCAGCAGCTTAAGGCAAAACACAGAAGTCTTC. It translates to CASSLRQNTEVF. The CDR3 reads in full as CASSLRQNTEVFF.

As concerns this clone: Gene names denote mouse genes. The read ends 1 residue before the CDR3 terminus; that terminus is restored from the germline J gene. The chain couples TRBV23 to TRBJ1-4. Germline V gives CDR1 KGHTA, CDR2 FQNQQP. The CDR3 totals 15 residues. CDR3 sequence reads: CSSSQSGGPNERLFF. The sequenced part of the CDR3 DNA is TGCTCCAGCAGTCAATCGGGGGGCCCCAACGAAAGATTATTT. The full variable domain, completed using reference TRBV23 and TRBJ1-4, is DAAVTQKPRYLIKMKGQEAEMKCIPEKGHTAVFWYQQKQSKELKFLIYFQNQQPLDQIDMVKERFSAVCPSSSLCSLGIRTCEAEDSALYLCSSSQSGGPNERLFFGHGTKLSVL.

Concerning this clone itself: Any gene name here is a mouse gene name. The read is 1 residue too short to cover the CDR3 end, so that end is filled in from the germline J gene. The chain links TRBV14 to TRBJ2-4, with a tentative D call TRBD2 (6 bases). The CDR3 is 14 residues long. V was clipped by 0 bases and J by 3 bases, with 8 bases between them. Germline V lookup: CDR1 SGHDT, CDR2 FRDEAV. This chain's CDR3 is CASSFWGEQNTLYF. The CDR3 bases that were read are TGTGCCAGCAGTTTCTGGGGGGAACAAAACACCTTGTAC.